This T cell receptor (beta chain) was found in a study of OX40 agonist ivuxolimab in advanced cancers. Per germline, CDR1 GTSNPN and CDR2 SVGIG (reference sequence). CDR3 size: 13 residues. About this clone itself: The junction shows a germline mismatch at one end, possibly a read error.

The protocol was immunoSEQ multiplex PCR, while the TCRdb copy is restricted to in-frame clones and leaves out a portion. Here the sample spans approximately 61,000 clones, around 80% being singletons. The sample consisted of CD4+ or CD8+ T cells sorted from blood, taken in a trial of the OX40 agonist ivuxolimab. The TCR originated in an adult with an advanced solid tumor such as melanoma, head and neck, liver or kidney cancer. This sequence joins TRBV30 and TRBJ1-1; TRBD1 matches 8 bases. The CDR3 spells CAWGVQGGTEAFF. The CDR3 DNA sequence: TGTGCCTGGGGTGTACAGGGGGGCACTGAAGCTTTCTTT. Full variable domain (remainder filled in from reference TRBV30 and TRBJ1-1): SQTIHQWPATLVQPVGSPLSLECTVEGTSNPNLYWYRQAAGRGLQLLFYSVGIGQISSEVPQNLSASRPQDRQFILSSKKLLLSDSGFYLCAWGVQGGTEAFFGQGTRLTVV.